This TCR beta chain was sequenced in a study of memory CD4+ T cells and cytomegalovirus serostatus. Study observations and caveats: The CMV-associated TCR signature appears largely within the CD4+ memory repertoire. Repertoires predicted CMV serostatus with median bootstrapped AUC of around 0.95.

Measured with immunoSEQ multiplex PCR; TCRdb has only the in-frame clones, and not every one. Here the sample spans under 50,000 clones, 60% to 80% being singletons. The sort gate was single viable CD3+CD4+CD8-CD45RO+ cells for memory CD4+ T cells. Total CD4+ T cells were enriched by CD4 positive selection. The CDR3 contains 15 residues. The trim removed 5 bases at V and 0 bases at J, leaving 6 bases unmatched. CDR1 MDHEN and CDR2 SYDVKM come from the germline V gene. This clone was observed a handful of times. The antigen remains unidentified. The sample taken for sequencing was memory CD4+ T cells from blood. The receptor was isolated from an adult in good health and CMV-seronegative. The chain has TRBV28 and TRBJ1-1, with 7 bases aligning to TRBD1. CDR3 region: CASSPRDSMNTEAFF. The CDR3 DNA reads TGTGCCAGCAGTCCGCGGGACAGCATGAACACTGAAGCTTTCTTT.